This paragraph reports one T cell receptor beta chain. The antigen is unknown. Researchers partitioned CD4+ cells into CD45RA+ naive and CD45RA-negative memory subsets. These data belong to a study of shared clonotypes between healthy human individuals. Whole-study findings and limits: When naive CD4 clonotypes were compared across several donors, roughly 4.9% were shared.

This table comes from immunoSEQ multiplex PCR, and its TCRdb copy is limited to in-frame clones, with some not included. This table holds under 1,100,000 clones, 75% to 80% found once. Sequencing used memory CD4+ T cells from PBMCs. Subset indicated: CD45RA-negative fraction. The receptor was isolated from a man aged 18 to 30 in good health. Some clones in this sample may be carry-over from other donors' samples.

CDR3 DNA: TGCGCCAGCAGCCGGGCGGCTAATGAAAAACTGTTTTTT. Translating gives CASSRAANEKLFF. This chain links TRBV10-1 with TRBJ1-4; D not certain. The germline V gene encodes CDR1 WNHNN and CDR2 SYGVQD (reference sequence). The CDR3 contains 13 residues. V lost 6 bases and J 3 bases, leaving 8 bases between the germline ends.